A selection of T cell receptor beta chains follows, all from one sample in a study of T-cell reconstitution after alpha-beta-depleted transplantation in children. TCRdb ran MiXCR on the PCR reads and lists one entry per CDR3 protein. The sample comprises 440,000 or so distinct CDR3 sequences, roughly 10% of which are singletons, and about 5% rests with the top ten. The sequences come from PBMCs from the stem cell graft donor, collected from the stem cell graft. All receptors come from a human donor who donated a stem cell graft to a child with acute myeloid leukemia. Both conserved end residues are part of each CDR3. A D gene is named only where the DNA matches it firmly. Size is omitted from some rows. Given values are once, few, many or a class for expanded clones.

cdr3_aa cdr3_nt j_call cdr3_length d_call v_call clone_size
CASSSAGTSGYNEQFF TGTGCCAGCAGCTCCGCTGGGACTAGCGGGTACAATGAGCAGTTCTTC TRBJ2-1 16 TRBD2 TRBV7-2 many
CASIIFQPQHF TGTGCCAGCATAATTTTTCAGCCCCAGCATTTT TRBJ1-5 11 NA TRBV6-7 few
CASSLRPGTGGQISPLHF TGTGCCAGCAGCTTACGTCCCGGGACAGGGGGCCAGATTTCACCCCTCCACTTT TRBJ1-6 18 TRBD1 TRBV11-2 NA
CAWSVRAYEQYF TGTGCCTGGAGTGTACGTGCCTACGAGCAGTACTTC TRBJ2-7 12 NA TRBV30 few
CSVGLARRPQETQYF TGCAGCGTTGGACTAGCGAGAAGACCGCAAGAGACCCAGTACTTC TRBJ2-5 15 TRBD2 TRBV29-1 many
CAWSVRRGGGGYTF TGTGCCTGGAGTGTACGAAGAGGAGGCGGTGGCTACACCTTC TRBJ1-2 14 NA TRBV30 NA
CASSPGAGIGNIQYF TGTGCCAGCAGCCCGGGGGCGGGGATTGGAAACATTCAGTACTTC TRBJ2-4 15 NA TRBV5-4 many
CSVKAELASGEQYF TGCAGTGTTAAAGCCGAACTAGCATCGGGCGAGCAGTACTTC TRBJ2-7 14 NA TRBV20-1 NA
CASRQTGVGPQHF TGCGCCAGCAGACAGACAGGGGTTGGGCCCCAGCATTTT TRBJ1-5 13 TRBD1 TRBV10-2 NA
CASSGQVLNTEAFF TGTGCCAGCAGCGGACAAGTCCTGAACACTGAAGCTTTCTTT TRBJ1-1 14 NA TRBV9 many
CSAMGRGSYNEQFF TGCAGTGCGATGGGTAGGGGCTCCTACAATGAGCAGTTCTTC TRBJ2-1 14 NA TRBV20-1 few
CASSVGVRLGGYTF TGTGCCAGCAGCGTAGGAGTGCGATTGGGTGGCTACACCTTC TRBJ1-2 14 NA TRBV9 NA
CASSLEADPQNEKLFF TGTGCCAGCAGCTTAGAAGCAGATCCTCAAAATGAAAAACTGTTTTTT TRBJ1-4 16 NA TRBV7-9 few
CASSVDEGSNEKLFF TGTGCCAGCAGCGTAGATGAAGGGTCCAATGAAAAACTGTTTTTT TRBJ1-4 15 NA TRBV9 few
CASTGLNHEQFF TGTGCCAGCACCGGACTTAACCATGAGCAGTTCTTC TRBJ2-1 12 NA TRBV6-2/TRBV6-3 NA
CASSPVVAGVYEQYF TGTGCCAGCAGCCCAGTCGTAGCGGGAGTGTACGAGCAGTACTTC TRBJ2-7 15 TRBD2 TRBV7-3 few
CASSFRGQTDTQYF TGTGCCAGCAGTTTTCGGGGGCAGACAGATACGCAGTATTTT TRBJ2-3 14 NA TRBV27 few
CASNQGQGSAEAFF TGTGCCAGCAACCAGGGACAGGGTTCAGCTGAAGCTTTCTTT TRBJ1-1 14 TRBD1 TRBV27 few
CASSLGQNSGNTIYF TGTGCCAGCAGCTTAGGTCAAAACTCTGGAAACACCATATATTTT TRBJ1-3 15 NA TRBV7-9 NA
CSARDSEHEKLFF TGCAGCGCCCGGGACTCTGAGCATGAAAAACTGTTTTTT TRBJ1-4 13 NA TRBV29-1 few
CASSERLGGDYGYTF TGTGCCAGCAGTGAACGTCTGGGGGGTGACTATGGCTACACCTTC TRBJ1-2 15 NA TRBV2 few
CASTQGSGRFYNEQFF TGTGCCAGCACCCAAGGGAGCGGGAGGTTTTACAATGAGCAGTTCTTC TRBJ2-1 16 TRBD2 TRBV5-8 many
CSASKGPPETQYF TGCAGTGCAAGTAAAGGACCACCGGAGACCCAGTACTTC TRBJ2-5 13 NA TRBV20-1 few
CAWSVRSQLEAFF TGTGCCTGGAGTGTTCGGAGTCAGCTTGAAGCTTTCTTT TRBJ1-1 13 NA TRBV30 few
CASSQDQGHKNSPLHF TGTGCCAGCAGCCAAGACCAGGGTCATAAGAATTCACCCCTCCACTTT TRBJ1-6 16 NA TRBV3-1 NA
CASSTTGSQNIQYF TGTGCCAGCAGCACAACAGGAAGTCAAAACATTCAGTACTTC TRBJ2-4 14 NA TRBV6-1 NA
CASSAEPLAGGYEQFF TGTGCCAGCAGCGCCGAGCCACTAGCGGGAGGGTATGAGCAGTTCTTC TRBJ2-1 16 TRBD2 TRBV9 NA
CASSPAGEVFEKLFF TGTGCCAGCAGTCCGGCCGGGGAGGTTTTTGAAAAACTGTTTTTT TRBJ1-4 15 NA TRBV2 few
CAISENPGQGANGYTF TGTGCCATCAGTGAAAACCCGGGACAGGGGGCGAATGGCTACACCTTC TRBJ1-2 16 TRBD1 TRBV10-3 few
CASSLVSGGAGDTQYF TGTGCCAGCAGTTTAGTTAGCGGGGGGGCCGGAGATACGCAGTATTTT TRBJ2-3 16 TRBD2 TRBV12-3/TRBV12-4 few
CASSFITISGELFF TGTGCCAGCAGCTTCATCACTATCTCCGGGGAGCTGTTTTTT TRBJ2-2 14 NA TRBV7-2 NA
CASSQPYNEQFF TGTGCCAGCAGTCAACCCTACAATGAGCAGTTCTTC TRBJ2-1 12 NA TRBV12-3/TRBV12-4 many
CSVEGVNGGEQFF TGCAGCGTTGAAGGTGTGAACGGGGGTGAGCAGTTCTTC TRBJ2-1 13 NA TRBV29-1 many
CASSFGQHKPQETQYF TGTGCCAGCAGTTTCGGACAGCACAAGCCCCAAGAGACCCAGTACTTC TRBJ2-5 16 NA TRBV6-5 NA
CASSILEGARTEAFF TGTGCCAGTAGTATACTGGAGGGGGCAAGGACTGAAGCTTTCTTT TRBJ1-1 15 TRBD1 TRBV19 NA
CATQVEGAGGQPQHF TGCGCCACCCAAGTCGAGGGGGCAGGTGGTCAGCCCCAGCATTTT TRBJ1-5 15 TRBD1 TRBV10-2 few
CASSPAGTGTSPLHF TGTGCCAGCAGCCCCGCCGGGACAGGGACTTCACCCCTCCACTTT TRBJ1-6 15 TRBD1 TRBV9 many
CSVDSSGMYNEQFF TGCAGCGTTGATTCTAGCGGAATGTACAATGAGCAGTTCTTC TRBJ2-1 14 TRBD2 TRBV29-1 NA
CASSLELAGGLETQYF TGTGCCAGCAGCTTGGAACTAGCGGGGGGTTTAGAGACCCAGTACTTC TRBJ2-5 16 TRBD2 TRBV5-5 NA
CASSYWGRGARWGGYTF TGTGCCAGCAGTTACTGGGGACGTGGGGCGCGTTGGGGCGGCTACACCTTC TRBJ1-2 17 NA TRBV6-5 NA
CASSDRVAGGGETQYF TGTGCCAGCAGTGACAGGGTAGCGGGGGGCGGAGAGACCCAGTACTTC TRBJ2-5 16 TRBD2 TRBV2 medium-sized